This T cell receptor (beta chain) was sequenced for a study of T cell responses to AZD1222 COVID-19 vaccine. The CDR3 is made up of 16 amino acids. V lost 5 bases, J lost 1 base, and 17 bases lay in between. CDR1 is SGHDT, CDR2 YYEEEE, per germline. Concerning this clone itself: Its antigen is not identified.

Findings of the study overall: Donors skewed white British and female; clonal diversity was possibly underestimated.

Assay used: immunoSEQ multiplex PCR; TCRdb lists only in-frame clones, some missing. The sample shows 95,000 or so clones, over 85% of them seen only once. This TCR came from an adult in good health. Sequencing used peripheral blood, obtained on day 0 of MenACWY control vaccination. V gene TRBV5-6 combines with J gene TRBJ2-3, with D possibly matching TRBD1 (6 bases). The CDR3 loop is CASSSTGTRRTDTQYF. CDR3 bases: TGTGCCAGCAGTAGCACCGGGACACGGCGCACAGATACGCAGTATTTT. The complete variable domain, with remaining parts taken from reference TRBV5-6 and TRBJ2-3, reads DAGVTQSPTHLIKTRGQQVTLRCSPKSGHDTVSWYQQALGQGPQFIFQYYEEEERQRGNFPDRFSGHQFPNYSSELNVNALLLGDSALYLCASSSTGTRRTDTQYFGPGTRLTVL.